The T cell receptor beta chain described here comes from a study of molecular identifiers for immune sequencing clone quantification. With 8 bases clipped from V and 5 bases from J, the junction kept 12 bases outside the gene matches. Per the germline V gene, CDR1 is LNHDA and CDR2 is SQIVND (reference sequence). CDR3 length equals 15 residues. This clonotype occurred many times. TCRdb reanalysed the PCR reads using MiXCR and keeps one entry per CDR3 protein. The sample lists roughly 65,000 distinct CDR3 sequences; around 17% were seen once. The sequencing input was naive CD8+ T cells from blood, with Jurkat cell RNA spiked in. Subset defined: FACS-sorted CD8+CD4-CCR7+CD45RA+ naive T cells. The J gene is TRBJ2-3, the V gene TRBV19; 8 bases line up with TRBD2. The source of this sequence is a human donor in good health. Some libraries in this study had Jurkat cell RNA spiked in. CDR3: CASARSGSWGDTQYF. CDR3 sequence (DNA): TGTGCCAGTGCGAGAAGCGGGAGTTGGGGAGATACGCAGTATTTT.